This record concerns one T cell receptor (beta chain) sequence. What it binds is not known. The sample belongs to a study of shared clonotypes between healthy human individuals. The study's findings and limits: It was the few donors that limited the genetic and exposure-history diversity represented.

CD4+ cells were split into CD45RA+ naive and CD45RA-negative memory subsets. V shed 4 bases, J shed 10 bases, and the junction held 4 bases outside the gene matches. CDR1 and CDR2 (germline): MNHEY, SMNVEV (reference sequence). The length of the CDR3 is 14 residues. It was across several immunoSEQ plates that each subset's genomic DNA was evenly split. This table comes from immunoSEQ multiplex PCR, and its TCRdb copy is limited to in-frame clones, with some not included. The profile shows roughly 2.4 million clones, approximately 96% of them singletons. The genes are TRBV27 and TRBJ1-6, with TRBD1 matching over 10 bases. Input material: naive CD4+ T cells sorted from blood. Subset here: CD45RA+ positively selected. The clonotype comes from a man aged 18 to 35 in good health. The CDR3 loop is CASSSGTGVSPLHF. As DNA, the CDR3 is TGTGCCAGCAGTTCGGGGACAGGGGTCTCACCCCTCCACTTT.